Detailed here is one TCR beta chain. Via MiXCR, TCRdb re-called the PCR reads, giving one row per CDR3 protein. The profile shows fewer than 4,500 distinct CDR3 sequences, roughly 64% of them singletons. The sample belongs to a study of CD4 and CD8 cells across lung adenocarcinoma regions. The patients had localized lung adenocarcinoma, a non-small cell subtype. Germline CDR1 and CDR2: SGHTA and FQGNSA. V was cut by 0 bases and J by 8 bases, with 14 bases left in between. This CDR3 spans 15 amino acids. What was sequenced was CD8+ T cells from the margin of a lung tumor. The V call is TRBV7-2, the J call TRBJ1-5; D uncertain. This sequence was found in a female donor with lung adenocarcinoma. The CD4 and CD8 labels of this study may be unreliable. This CDR3 is CASSLAFGVIEPQHF. The DNA for the CDR3 is TGTGCCAGCAGCTTAGCGTTCGGGGTAATTGAGCCCCAGCATTTT.